This TCR beta chain was documented in a study of blood T cell repertoires in COVID-19. Original processing methods: Amplification of reference gene primers provided the estimated nucleated cell counts. Sequenced by immunoSEQ multiplex PCR; TCRdb stores in-frame clones only, minus some. V and J calls and clone size are given by that table; D and trimming were obtained from the DNA. The table records about 350,000 clones, 88% of them present only once. Germline V CDR1 and CDR2: MNHEY, SVGAGI. This CDR3 spans 15 amino acids. The V and J ends lost 0 bases and 5 bases, in that order; junction bases with no gene match: 1. The cohort comprised adults aged about 18 to 100 years residing in approximately 25 US areas.

The source is a woman aged 25 to 45 who had been exposed to COVID-19. Sequenced: PBMCs or T cells enriched from blood (not recorded which). The chain is built from TRBV6-5 and TRBJ2-1; 10 bases fit TRBD2. CDR3: CASSYSTSGNNEQFF. CDR3 bases: TGTGCCAGCAGTTACTCAACTAGCGGGAACAATGAGCAGTTCTTC.